This record concerns one T cell receptor (beta chain) sequence. It has no known antigen specificity. The input lacks base qualities; no much larger clone sits a single base away. The High Capacity cDNA Reverse Transcription Kit was used to reverse transcribe all of the isolated RNA, meaning that expressed TCRB transcripts were what got sequenced. Naive, central memory and regulatory T cell samples underwent deep immunoSEQ sequencing, averaging around 4 million total reads per sample. Sorted cells were lysed in RLT buffer and RNA was extracted with DNase-treated RNeasy Micro or Mini kits, depending on cell number. To prevent cross-contamination, every cell subset was processed on its own, while patient and healthy donor samples were processed together. The immunoSEQ multiplex PCR was used to amplify TCRB sequences from cDNA, yielding 87-bp fragments that span the CDR3 region. The amplicons were sequenced using the Illumina HiSeq platform. In the authors' own workflow: PCR bias was corrected computationally using synthetic template baselines, and reads within Hamming distance 2 were collapsed, with unmergeable singletons discarded. Reads were aligned against IMGT so that V, D and J genes, CDR3 length and insertions or deletions at six rearrangement sites could be assigned. Within each subset, clonotype counts were normalized to sorted cell number, after which true diversity and Gini coefficients were computed with the tcR R package. The overlap coefficient, calculated on TCRB nucleotide sequences, was used to quantify repertoire sharing. Imported from immuneACCESS, the table was reduced by TCRdb to in-frame sequences with V and J called. These copies leave out some clones; in studies compared against another copy, an unresolved V gene accounts for under half, and the cause of the remainder is not known. The DNA gave D and trimming, while V, J and clone size come from that table. Recorded for this sample are some 360,000 clones; over 9% of them occurred a single time. The leading ten clones occupy about 0.6% of the sample.

The sample is drawn from a study of beta chain features in type 1 diabetes (dated by TCRdb to 2017 to 2018). A note on the overall study: No differences in mean age, gender distribution, total cell number or subset yield were found between patients and healthy donors. Regulatory and stem cell-like memory subsets were obtained from only 8 patients and roughly eight healthy donors, while naive and central memory subsets were obtained from all 30 or so donors. A total of 85 million to 110 million sorted cells were examined across all samples, and RNA yield correlated strongly with the number of cells per subset. In the study, TCRB repertoires of sorted circulating CD4+ T cell subsets from recently diagnosed type 1 diabetes patients were compared with those of matched healthy donors.

What the study reported, not specific to this receptor: HLA sub-analyses involved small numbers of individuals, so any influence of HLA type on TCRB rearrangement remained unresolved. A moderate but significant shortening of TCRB CDR3 length was observed in type 1 diabetes patients in all four CD4+ subsets. Naive, central memory and regulatory TCRB repertoires appeared to be more similar among patients than among healthy donors. Because cDNA rather than genomic DNA was sequenced, highly expressing activated cells could have been over-represented, although no difference in activation and CD3 levels was found between groups. Shorter templates might be favored by PCR, yet because patient and control samples were amplified and corrected together, any such skew would affect both groups equally. At VDJ recombination sites, patients with type 1 diabetes made fewer insertions and deleted more nucleotides, a pattern implying thymic rearrangement abnormalities.

A single peripheral blood draw of approximately 100 mL on average was collected from each donor into heparinised tubes. Using a panel that included CD45RO, CCR7, CD25, CD127, CD95 and CD27, naive, central memory, regulatory and stem cell-like memory CD4+ T cells were sorted on a BD FACSAria II. Purity was above 98% for every sorted population. PBMCs were separated immediately by Lymphoprep density gradient centrifugation and were stained directly, without being cultured. So that batch effects would be minimized, each experiment stained and sorted samples in pairs, pairing one healthy donor with one patient. CDR1 and CDR2 were assigned from the germline V gene as MNHEY and SVGAGI. Trimming costs V 4 bases and J 2 bases, and their ends lie 15 bases apart. From cysteine to phenylalanine, the CDR3 is 15 amino acids long. Just the 45-base CDR3 DNA is kept, in frame starting at base 1.

The V and J segments used are TRBV6-5 and TRBJ2-7, with TRBD2 perhaps the D gene, on 6 matching bases. The specimen sequenced was central memory CD4+ T cells from blood. This sequence originates from a man aged 30 to 39 with type 1 diabetes. The nucleotide sequence reads as follows: TGTGCCAGCAGTTTCCCTAGGCGGGGCGCCTACGAGCAGTACTTC. This codes for CASSFPRRGAYEQYF.